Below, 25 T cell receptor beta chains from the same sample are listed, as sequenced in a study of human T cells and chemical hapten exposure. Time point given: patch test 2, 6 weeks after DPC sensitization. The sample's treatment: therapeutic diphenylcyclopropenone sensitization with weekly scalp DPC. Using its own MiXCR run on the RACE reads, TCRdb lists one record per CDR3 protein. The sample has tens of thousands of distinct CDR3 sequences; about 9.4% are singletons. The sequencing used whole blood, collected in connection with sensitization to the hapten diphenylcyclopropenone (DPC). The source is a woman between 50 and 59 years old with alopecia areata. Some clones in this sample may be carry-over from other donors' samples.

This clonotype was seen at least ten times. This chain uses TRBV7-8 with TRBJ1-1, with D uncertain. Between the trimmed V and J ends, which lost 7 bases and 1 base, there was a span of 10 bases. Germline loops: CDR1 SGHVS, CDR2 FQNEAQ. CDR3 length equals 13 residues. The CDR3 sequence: CASKIARNTEAFF. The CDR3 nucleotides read TGTGCCAGCAAGATTGCTAGGAACACTGAAGCTTTCTTT.

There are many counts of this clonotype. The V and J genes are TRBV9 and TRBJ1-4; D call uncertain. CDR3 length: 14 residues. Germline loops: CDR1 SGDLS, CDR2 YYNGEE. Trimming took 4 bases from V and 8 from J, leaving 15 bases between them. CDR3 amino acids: CASSKDQAEEKLFF. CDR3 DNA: TGTGCCAGCAGCAAAGACCAGGCGGAGGAAAAACTGTTTTTT.

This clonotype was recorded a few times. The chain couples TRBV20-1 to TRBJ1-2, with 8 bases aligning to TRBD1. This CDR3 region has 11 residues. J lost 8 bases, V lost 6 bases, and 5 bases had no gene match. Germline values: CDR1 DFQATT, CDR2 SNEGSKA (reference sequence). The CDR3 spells CSARQGLGYTF. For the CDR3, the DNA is TGCAGTGCCCGACAGGGGCTCGGCTACACCTTC.

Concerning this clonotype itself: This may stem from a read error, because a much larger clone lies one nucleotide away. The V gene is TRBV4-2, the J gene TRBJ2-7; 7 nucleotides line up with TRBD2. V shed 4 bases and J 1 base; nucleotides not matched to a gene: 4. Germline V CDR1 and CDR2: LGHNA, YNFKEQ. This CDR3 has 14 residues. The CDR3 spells CASSRGEGSYEQYF. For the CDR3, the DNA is TGTGCCAGCAGCCGAGGGGAGGGGTCCTACGAGCAGTACTTC.

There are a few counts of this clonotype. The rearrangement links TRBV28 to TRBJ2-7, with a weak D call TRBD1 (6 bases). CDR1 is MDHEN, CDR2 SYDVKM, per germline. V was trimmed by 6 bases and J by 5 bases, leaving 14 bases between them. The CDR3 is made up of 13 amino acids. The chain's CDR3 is CASRQGGPDEQYF. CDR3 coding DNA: TGTGCCAGCAGGCAAGGGGGTCCGGACGAGCAGTACTTC.

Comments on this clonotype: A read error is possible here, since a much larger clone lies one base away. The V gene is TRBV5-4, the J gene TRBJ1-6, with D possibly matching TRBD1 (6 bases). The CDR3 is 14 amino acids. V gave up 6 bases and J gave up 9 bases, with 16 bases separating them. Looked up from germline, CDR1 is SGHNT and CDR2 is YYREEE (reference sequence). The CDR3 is CASKTQGGSSPLHF. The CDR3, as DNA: TGTGCCAGCAAAACACAGGGAGGTAGTTCACCCCTCCACTTT.

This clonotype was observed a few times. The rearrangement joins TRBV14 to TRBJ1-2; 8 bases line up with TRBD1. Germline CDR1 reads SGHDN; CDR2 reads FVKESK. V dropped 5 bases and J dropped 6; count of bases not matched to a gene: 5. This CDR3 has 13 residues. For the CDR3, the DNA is TGTGCCAGCAGCAAGGACAGGGTAAATGGCTACACCTTC. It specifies CASSKDRVNGYTF.

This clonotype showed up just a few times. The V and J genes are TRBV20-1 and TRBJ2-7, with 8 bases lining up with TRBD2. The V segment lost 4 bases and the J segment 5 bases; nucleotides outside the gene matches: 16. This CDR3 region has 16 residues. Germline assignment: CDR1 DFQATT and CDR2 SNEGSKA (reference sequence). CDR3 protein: CSANLIILAVGDEQYF. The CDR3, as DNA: TGCAGTGCTAATTTGATAATACTAGCGGTCGGTGACGAGCAGTACTTC.

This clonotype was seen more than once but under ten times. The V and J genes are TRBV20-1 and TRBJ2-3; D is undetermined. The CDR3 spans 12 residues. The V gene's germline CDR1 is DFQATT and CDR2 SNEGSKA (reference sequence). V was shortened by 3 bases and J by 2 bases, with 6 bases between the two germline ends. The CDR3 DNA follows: TGCAGTGCTAGCGGGTTCACAGATACGCAGTATTTT. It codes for CSASGFTDTQYF.

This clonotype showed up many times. The CDR3 DNA reads TGTGCCAGCAGTCCCGGACAGGGAAGGTCCGGGGAGCTGTTTTTT. Residues: CASSPGQGRSGELFF. The V and J genes are TRBV12-3 or TRBV12-4 and TRBJ2-2; 8 nucleotides match TRBD1. CDR3 length equals 15 residues. V shed 5 bases, J shed 6 bases, and the junction held 8 bases outside the gene matches.

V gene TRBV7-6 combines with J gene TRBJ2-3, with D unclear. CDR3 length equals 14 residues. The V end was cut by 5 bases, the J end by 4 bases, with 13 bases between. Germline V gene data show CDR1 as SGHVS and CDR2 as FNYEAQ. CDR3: CASSHARPPDTQYF. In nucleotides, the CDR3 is TGTGCCAGCAGCCACGCTAGACCGCCAGATACGCAGTATTTT.

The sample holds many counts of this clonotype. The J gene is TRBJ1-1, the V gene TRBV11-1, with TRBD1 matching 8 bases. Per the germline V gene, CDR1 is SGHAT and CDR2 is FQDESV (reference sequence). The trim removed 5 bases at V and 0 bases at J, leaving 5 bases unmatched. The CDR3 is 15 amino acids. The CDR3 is CASSPRQGLNTEAFF. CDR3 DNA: TGTGCCAGCAGCCCCAGACAGGGGTTGAACACTGAAGCTTTCTTT. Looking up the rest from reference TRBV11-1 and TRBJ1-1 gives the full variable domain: EAEVAQSPRYKITEKSQAVAFWCDPISGHATLYWYRQILGQGPELLVQFQDESVVDDSQLPKDRFSAERLKGVDSTLKIQPAELGDSAMYLCASSPRQGLNTEAFFGQGTRLTVV.

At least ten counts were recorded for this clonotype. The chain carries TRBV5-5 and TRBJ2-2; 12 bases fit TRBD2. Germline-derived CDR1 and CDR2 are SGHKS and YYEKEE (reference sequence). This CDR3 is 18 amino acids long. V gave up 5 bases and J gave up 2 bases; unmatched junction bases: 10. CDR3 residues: CASSSAGLAGLNTGELFF. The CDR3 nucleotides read TGTGCCAGCAGTTCGGCGGGACTAGCGGGTCTAAACACCGGGGAGCTGTTTTTT.

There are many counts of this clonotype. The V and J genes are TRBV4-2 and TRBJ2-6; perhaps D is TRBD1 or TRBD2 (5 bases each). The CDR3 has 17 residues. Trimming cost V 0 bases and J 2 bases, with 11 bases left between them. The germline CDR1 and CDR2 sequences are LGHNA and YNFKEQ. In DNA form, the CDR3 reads TGTGCCAGCAGCCAAGATCAGGTGGGGGCTGGGGCCAACGTCCTGACTTTC. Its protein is CASSQDQVGAGANVLTF.

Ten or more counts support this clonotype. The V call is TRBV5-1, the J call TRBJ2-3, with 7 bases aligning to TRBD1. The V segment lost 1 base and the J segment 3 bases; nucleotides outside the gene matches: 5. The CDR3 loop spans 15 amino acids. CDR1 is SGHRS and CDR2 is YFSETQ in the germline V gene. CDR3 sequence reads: CASSLRGQKTDTQYF. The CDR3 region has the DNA TGCGCCAGCAGCTTGAGGGGACAGAAAACAGATACGCAGTATTTT.

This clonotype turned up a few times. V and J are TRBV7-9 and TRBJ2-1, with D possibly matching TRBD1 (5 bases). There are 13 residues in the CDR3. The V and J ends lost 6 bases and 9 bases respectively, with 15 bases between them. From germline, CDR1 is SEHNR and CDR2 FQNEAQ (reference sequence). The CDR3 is CASSRSLQGEQFF. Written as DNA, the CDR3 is TGTGCCAGCAGTCGTTCTCTTCAGGGTGAGCAGTTCTTC.

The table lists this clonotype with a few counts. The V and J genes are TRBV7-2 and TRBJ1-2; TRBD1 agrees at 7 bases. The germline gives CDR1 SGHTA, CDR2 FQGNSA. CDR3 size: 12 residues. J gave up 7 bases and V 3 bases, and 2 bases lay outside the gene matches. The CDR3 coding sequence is TGTGCCAGCAGCTTTGCAGGGGGTGGCTACACCTTC. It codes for CASSFAGGGYTF.

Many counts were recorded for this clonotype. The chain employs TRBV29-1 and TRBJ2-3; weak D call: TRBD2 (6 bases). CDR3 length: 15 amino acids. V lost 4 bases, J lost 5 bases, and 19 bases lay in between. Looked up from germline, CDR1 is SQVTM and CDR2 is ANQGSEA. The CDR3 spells CSVALLEGLIDTQYF. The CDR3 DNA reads TGCAGCGTTGCTCTGTTGGAGGGACTTATAGATACGCAGTATTTT.

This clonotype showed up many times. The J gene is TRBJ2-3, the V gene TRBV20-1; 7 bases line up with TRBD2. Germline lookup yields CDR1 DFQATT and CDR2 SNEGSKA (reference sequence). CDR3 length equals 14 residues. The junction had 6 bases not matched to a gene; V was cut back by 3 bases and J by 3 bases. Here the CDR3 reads CSASAGARTDTQYF. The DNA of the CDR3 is TGCAGTGCTAGTGCGGGAGCGCGTACAGATACGCAGTATTTT.

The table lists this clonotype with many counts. The CDR3 coding sequence is TGCAGTGCTAGAGATCCAGCGGGAGTTCTCTACGAGCAGTACTTC. This encodes CSARDPAGVLYEQYF. The chain couples TRBV20-1 to TRBJ2-7, with 8 bases lining up with TRBD2. The CDR3 length is 15 residues. Germline V gene lookup returns CDR1 DFQATT and CDR2 SNEGSKA (reference sequence). V dropped 0 bases and J dropped 3; count of bases not matched to a gene: 7.

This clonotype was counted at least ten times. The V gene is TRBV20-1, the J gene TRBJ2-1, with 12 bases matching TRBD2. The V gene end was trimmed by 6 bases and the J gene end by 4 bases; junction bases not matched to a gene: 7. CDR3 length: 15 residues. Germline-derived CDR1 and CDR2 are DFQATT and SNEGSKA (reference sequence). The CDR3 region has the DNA TGCAGTGCAGACGCGGGACTAGCGGGTTACAATGAGCAGTTCTTC. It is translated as CSADAGLAGYNEQFF.

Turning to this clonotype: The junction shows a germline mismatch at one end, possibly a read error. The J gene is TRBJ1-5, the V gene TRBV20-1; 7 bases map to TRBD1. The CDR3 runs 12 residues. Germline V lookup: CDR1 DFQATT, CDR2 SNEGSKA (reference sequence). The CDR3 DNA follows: TGCAGTGCTGGAGAGGGACAGACAACCCAGCATTTT. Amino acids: CSAGEGQTTQHF.

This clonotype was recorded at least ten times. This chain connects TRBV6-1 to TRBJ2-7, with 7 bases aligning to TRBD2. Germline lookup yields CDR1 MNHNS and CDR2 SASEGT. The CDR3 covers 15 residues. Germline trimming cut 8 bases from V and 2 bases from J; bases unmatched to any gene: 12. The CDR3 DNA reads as TGTGCCAGCGTGAGGTGGGCGGGAGAGACCTACGAGCAGTACTTC. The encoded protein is CASVRWAGETYEQYF.

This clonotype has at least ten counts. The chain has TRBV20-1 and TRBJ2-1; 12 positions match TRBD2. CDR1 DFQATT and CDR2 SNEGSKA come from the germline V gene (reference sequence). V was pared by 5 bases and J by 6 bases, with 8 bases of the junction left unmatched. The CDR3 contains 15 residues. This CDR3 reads CSAEDTSGRFNEQFF. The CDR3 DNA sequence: TGCAGTGCTGAAGACACTAGCGGGAGGTTCAATGAGCAGTTCTTC.

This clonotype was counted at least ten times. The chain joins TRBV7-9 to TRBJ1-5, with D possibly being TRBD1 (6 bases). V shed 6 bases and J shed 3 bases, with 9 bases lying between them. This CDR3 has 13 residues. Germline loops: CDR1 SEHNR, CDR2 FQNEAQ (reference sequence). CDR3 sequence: CASRGGPNQPQHF. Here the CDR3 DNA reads TGTGCCAGCAGGGGGGGGCCCAATCAGCCCCAGCATTTT.